Below, 13 T cell receptor beta chains from the same sample are listed, as sequenced in a study of low-dose radiotherapy and immunotherapy resistance in tumors. TRAV- and TRBV-specific primers were used for first-strand cDNA, which covered alpha and beta chains. TCR amplification ran 20 PCR cycles using constant-region and V-primer adapter primers. TCRdb reanalysed the reads using MiXCR and keeps one entry per CDR3 protein. Of 35,000 to 45,000 distinct CDR3 sequences in the sample, less than 30% were seen once. The time point denotes: after trial treatment. The treatment here: LDRT plus nivolumab, ipilimumab, low-dose cyclophosphamide and aspirin (RACIN trial). Specimen: PBMCs, collected after low-dose radiotherapy plus immunotherapy. The receptor source for this set is a male donor with prostate cancer.

This clonotype showed up many times. V is TRBV30 and J is TRBJ2-7; no clear D. The CDR3 length is 13 residues. V shed 7 bases and J shed 6 bases, with 19 bases lying between them. Looked up from germline, CDR1 is GTSNPN and CDR2 is SVGIG (reference sequence). The CDR3 here is CAYHLRGPSEQYF. CDR3 nucleotides: TGTGCCTACCATCTCAGAGGACCCAGCGAGCAGTACTTC.

This clonotype was counted only a few times. The CDR3 sequence: CASSLYQGAQFF. As DNA, the CDR3 is TGCGCCAGCAGCTTGTACCAGGGGGCGCAGTTCTTC. The chain employs TRBV5-1 and TRBJ2-1; 8 bases match TRBD1. J lost 12 bases, V lost 1 base, and 3 bases had no gene match. The CDR3 covers 12 residues. CDR1 and CDR2 from the germline V gene are SGHRS and YFSETQ.

The chain couples TRBV10-2 to TRBJ1-4; D gene uncertain. Germline CDR1 reads WSHSY; CDR2 reads SAAADI. V dropped 3 bases and J dropped 12 bases, with 8 bases sitting between them. CDR3 length: 11 residues. CDR3 in amino acids: CASSDSRELFF. The CDR3 DNA follows: TGCGCCAGCAGTGACTCCCGGGAACTGTTTTTT.

Ten or more counts support this clonotype. This CDR3 is CASSSGGWINFEQYF. The CDR3 DNA sequence: TGTGCCAGCAGTTCGGGGGGGTGGATTAATTTCGAGCAGTACTTC. V is TRBV28 and J is TRBJ2-7; TRBD2 aligns across 8 bases. The germline V gene encodes CDR1 MDHEN and CDR2 SYDVKM. The CDR3 consists of 15 residues. The trim removed 4 bases at V and 6 bases at J, leaving 11 bases unmatched.

In this sample, this clonotype turned up many times. This chain joins TRBV7-2 and TRBJ2-5; tentative D call: TRBD1 (6 bases). V was pared by 4 bases and J by 3 bases, with 12 bases between. CDR1 and CDR2 from the germline V gene are SGHTA and FQGNSA. The CDR3 sequence is 14 residues long. The CDR3 sequence is CASSSDRKKETQYF. The CDR3 DNA is TGTGCCAGCAGCTCGGACAGAAAGAAAGAGACCCAGTACTTC.

This clonotype rates as medium-sized (0.01 to 0.1%). The rearrangement joins TRBV4-2 to TRBJ2-1; 7 bases map to TRBD2. The CDR3 is 16 residues long. Germline-derived CDR1 and CDR2 are LGHNA and YNFKEQ. With V trimmed by 4 bases and J by 4 bases, 10 bases remained unmatched. This CDR3 is CASSPSGSSSYNEQFF. The CDR3 region has the DNA TGTGCCAGCAGCCCTAGCGGCTCCTCTTCTTACAATGAGCAGTTCTTC.

This clonotype has a count of ten or more. The rearrangement links TRBV20-1 to TRBJ2-7; 8 bases map to TRBD2. The J segment lost 6 bases and the V segment lost 5 bases, leaving 12 bases of the junction unmatched. From germline, CDR1 is DFQATT and CDR2 SNEGSKA (reference sequence). CDR3 length: 14 residues. CDR3 protein: CSAPPSGRSGEQYF. CDR3 DNA sequence: TGCAGTGCTCCTCCCAGCGGGAGATCTGGCGAGCAGTACTTC.

This clonotype was picked up many times. The gene calls are TRBV7-3 and TRBJ2-7, with TRBD2 matching over 13 bases. Germline V gene data show CDR1 as SGHTA and CDR2 as FQGTGA. V lost 2 bases, J lost 5 bases, and 6 bases stayed unmatched. The CDR3 length is 16 residues. CDR3 coding DNA: TGTGCCAGCAGCTTACAAGGGACTAGCGGGGTGGACGAGCAGTACTTC. Protein: CASSLQGTSGVDEQYF.

The gene calls are TRBV5-6 and TRBJ1-5, with 7 nucleotides matching TRBD1. The CDR3 is 14 residues long. The V and J ends lost 4 bases and 5 bases, in that order; junction bases with no gene match: 6. In germline, CDR1 is SGHDT, CDR2 YYEEEE. CDR3 nucleotides: TGTGCCAGCAGCGTGGGGACAGCCTATCAGCCCCAGCATTTT. Amino acid sequence: CASSVGTAYQPQHF.

This clonotype was counted at least ten times. This chain links TRBV23-1 with TRBJ2-2; TRBD1 aligns across 12 bases. TRBV23-1 is an ORF, with its function uncertain. J gave up 1 base and V 2 bases, and 14 bases lay outside the gene matches. The CDR3 extends over 21 amino acids. The DNA of the CDR3 is TGCGCCAGCAGTCAACCCGAAGTCCCGGGACAGGGGGCGATGAACACCGGGGAGCTGTTTTTT. This translates into CASSQPEVPGQGAMNTGELFF.

V is TRBV12-3 or TRBV12-4 and J is TRBJ2-1, with TRBD2 matching 7 bases. The CDR3 consists of 13 residues. Trimming cost V 7 bases and J 5 bases; bases outside gene matches: 5. CDR3 protein: CASTKSGNNEQFF. The CDR3 DNA reads TGTGCCAGCACCAAAAGCGGGAACAATGAGCAGTTCTTC.

The J gene is TRBJ2-3, the V gene TRBV6-4; TRBD2 matches at 8 bases. CDR1 is MRHNA and CDR2 is SNTAGT in the germline V gene. V lost 0 bases to trimming and J lost 1 base; unmatched junction nucleotides: 0. The CDR3 has 15 amino acids. CDR3 nucleotide sequence: TGTGCCAGCAGTGACTCTAGCGGGGGCACAGATACGCAGTATTTT. It codes for CASSDSSGGTDTQYF.

This clonotype showed up many times. The chain joins TRBV20-1 to TRBJ2-1; D unresolved. This CDR3 has 14 amino acids. The germline V and J ends were trimmed by 2 bases and 3 bases, with 11 bases remaining between them. Germline values: CDR1 DFQATT, CDR2 SNEGSKA (reference sequence). CDR3 in amino acids: CSARPEQFYNEQFF. The CDR3 nucleotides are TGCAGTGCTAGACCGGAGCAGTTCTACAATGAGCAGTTCTTC.